Sequencing of this T cell receptor (beta chain) was carried out in a study of blood T cell repertoires in COVID-19 (dated by TCRdb to 2018 to 2021). For the study in its entirety: Samples from collaborators originated in the United States, Italy and Spain and spanned both the acute and convalescent phases of COVID-19. Where HLA class I and class II types were available, the types were taken from metadata supplied by the sample provider, not from assay-based typing. Nearly every sample came with metadata listing a de-identified subject ID, COVID-19 status, age in years and sex. A freely available public database, intended as a resource for researchers studying the immune response to SARS-CoV-2, is where the repertoires were released. Samples were obtained from the ongoing ImmuneRACE study (first 160 participants) and from 1,254 subjects provided by 6 global collaborators. The prospective study material was composed of cDNA or gDNA derived from T cells, B-cell-depleted T cells, or PBMCs. The dataset comprised deeply sampled blood TCRbeta repertoires from subjects exposed to, actively infected with, or recovered from COVID-19.

Broad study findings and their caveats: The quantity of clinical and demographic metadata differed by source and by participant and was supplied without curation.

Collaborating institutions collected whole blood in K2EDTA tubes following their own protocols. For TCRbeta analysis, collaborators shipped samples as frozen whole blood, isolated PBMCs, or DNA extracted from either of those sample types. A word on this clone: Its binding antigen is unknown. No base quality values were provided; no much bigger clone lies one nucleotide off.

The immunoSEQ Assay, a bias-controlled multiplex PCR, was used to amplify TCRbeta CDR3 regions from genomic DNA. As for the original processing: The number of nucleated cells in each sample was estimated from the amplification of reference gene primers within the assay. To quantify the absolute abundance of each unique TCRbeta CDR3 rearrangement, sequence reads were collapsed and filtered. Productive Simpson clonality was computed per sample as the square root of Simpson's diversity index over productive rearrangements. Not all clones reach the TCRdb copy of this immuneACCESS table, which keeps in-frame sequences only. Checked studies attribute under half of the gap to unresolved V genes and leave the rest unexplained. V and J calls plus clone size are reproduced from that table; the DNA served to infer D and trimming. Here the sample has more than 250,000 clones; over 75% occur a single time. The biggest ten clones account for approximately 5.1% of the sample.

Sample: peripheral blood. This clonotype originated in a man between 45 and 60 years old with active or convalescent COVID-19.

This receptor carries the CDR3 CAWSPFTTGGNEKLFF. The DNA sequence reads TGTGCCTGGAGCCCCTTCACGACAGGTGGGAATGAAAAACTGTTTTTT. Recombination linked TRBV30 to TRBJ1-4, with TRBD1 as a weak D call on 6 bases. V was cut back by 3 bases and J by 5 bases, leaving a gap of 19 bases between them. Via the germline V gene (reference sequence), CDR1 is GTSNPN and CDR2 SVGIG. There are 16 amino acids in the CDR3, from cysteine to phenylalanine inclusive. Of the read, only the CDR3 DNA is kept; its 48 bases are in frame from base 1.